Detailed here is one TCR beta chain. It lacks a known antigen. No per-base quality is available; no much larger clone lies one base away. The data derive from a study of cytotoxic CD8 clonotypes in ibrutinib-treated CLL (dated by TCRdb to the early 2020s). In terms of the full investigation: The cohort included about 15 treatment-naive and roughly 10 relapsed/refractory patients; 17 were IGHV unmutated. Patients were still on ibrutinib when every remission and progressive disease sample was collected. The response samples were drawn at a median of 12 months into treatment, with a range of roughly 6 to 40 months. On average, each sample had approximately 260,000 productive templates and tens of thousands of productive rearrangements. Cryopreserved peripheral blood mononuclear cells were obtained prior to treatment, at the time of response, and at either disease progression or sustained remission. Of the 90 or so participants in the trial, about 26 had longitudinal samples available. Partial responses were observed in approximately 24 patients and complete responses in 2; after a median follow-up of 68 months, remission was maintained in approximately 15 patients and progression was observed in approximately twelve.

What the work shows at the level of the full study, not this receptor alone: Sustained-remission and progressing patients did not have matched sampling times, and lymph node repertoires were not examined. At ibrutinib response clonality went up, during sustained remission it held steady, and at progression it dropped back toward baseline. Baseline clonality was found to be higher than that of age-matched healthy donors and was strongly correlated with circulating CD8+ T-cell counts. Public clonotypes were found to be uncommon and were observed to contract or remain stable during treatment; the increase in clonality was shown to reflect expansion of private clonotypes at ibrutinib response.

The cysteine opens and the phenylalanine closes a CDR3 of 16 amino acids. Kept here is only the CDR3 DNA, which spans 48 bases and is read in frame from base 1. On a MiSeq, deep resolution sequencing aimed for a depth between 1 in 1 million and 1 in 200,000 T cells, with each clonotype covered 10x on average. The immunoSEQ hsTCRB Kit was used to generate the TCR beta libraries. As for the original processing: ImmunoSEQ Data Assistant and ImmunoSEQ Analyzer were used for data analysis, and V, D and J genes were assigned according to IMGT definitions. Clonality was computed as one minus normalized Shannon entropy of productive rearrangement frequencies, ranging from 0 to 1. Only overrepresented clonotypes making up at least 0.05% of each patient's repertoire were included in the public clonotype analysis. Thirteen repertoires from age-matched healthy donors, obtained from immuneACCESS, served as clonality controls. Here the immuneACCESS table is served through TCRdb, limited to in-frame sequences with V and J called. Missing clones are a known gap in these copies; in checked studies unresolved V genes cover under half, and the rest lacks a known reason. That table gives V, J and clone size, and the DNA gave D and trimming. The sample yields tens of thousands of clones; over 65% were counted once. The ten most abundant clones make up around 36% of the sample.

The intended sense of this specimen's time point label: approximately 25 months on ibrutinib. For TCR beta library preparation, approximately 1.8 micrograms of genomic DNA was extracted from cryopreserved PBMCs. High-throughput TCR beta sequencing was performed on longitudinal blood samples from CLL patients receiving ibrutinib monotherapy. The patients took part in an open-label, single-center phase 2 trial of ibrutinib monotherapy. This TCR was sampled from a human donor with chronic lymphocytic leukemia. Rearrangement joined TRBV21-1 to TRBJ2-5; TRBD1 is the table's D call, not checked against the DNA. TRBV21-1 is a pseudogene. This specimen consisted of PBMCs, obtained after 24 months of ibrutinib treatment. The nucleotides read TGTGCCAGCAGCTACCCCGGACAGGGTTCCGAGGAGACCCAGTACTTC. The resulting protein is CASSYPGQGSEETQYF.